These T cell receptor beta chains were read from a single sample in a study of cytotoxic CD8 clonotypes in ibrutinib-treated CLL. Only in-frame clones appear in the TCRdb table, and some are missing; sequencing was by immunoSEQ multiplex PCR. The sample consists of more than 50,000 clones, less than 60% of them appearing once. The sample in question was PBMCs, obtained after 12 months of ibrutinib treatment. Receptor source: a human donor with chronic lymphocytic leukemia. Each CDR3 is given with its conserved first and last residue. Fields, in order: CDR3 protein, CDR3 DNA, clone size, D gene, V gene, J gene. The D gene is left open where the match is weak. Where a row states a size, it is once, few, many or the class of an expanded clone; other rows omit it.

CDR3aa: CASSPRTSYNEQFF; CDR3nt: TGTGCCAGCTCACCTAGGACAAGCTACAATGAGCAGTTCTTC; abundance: -; d_gene: -; v_gene: TRBV18; j_gene: TRBJ2-1
CDR3aa: CASSKDRGMYGELFF; CDR3nt: TGTGCCAGTAGCAAGGACAGGGGGATGTACGGGGAGCTGTTTTTT; abundance: -; d_gene: TRBD1; v_gene: TRBV19; j_gene: TRBJ2-2
CDR3aa: CSAVGRGDEQFF; CDR3nt: TGCAGCGCTGTGGGCAGGGGGGATGAGCAGTTCTTC; abundance: -; d_gene: -; v_gene: TRBV29-1; j_gene: TRBJ2-1
CDR3aa: CASSSPTGGSSYTF; CDR3nt: TGTGCCAGCAGTTCTCCGACAGGGGGCAGTAGCTACACCTTC; abundance: -; d_gene: TRBD1; v_gene: TRBV6-5; j_gene: TRBJ1-2
CDR3aa: CASSFSGRDEQYF; CDR3nt: TGTGCCAGCAGCTTCTCAGGGAGGGACGAGCAGTACTTC; abundance: many; d_gene: TRBD2; v_gene: TRBV7-8; j_gene: TRBJ2-7
CDR3aa: CASSPRAAAGTEAFF; CDR3nt: TGTGCCAGCAGTCCCAGGGCCGCCGCGGGCACTGAAGCTTTCTTT; abundance: -; d_gene: -; v_gene: TRBV7-6; j_gene: TRBJ1-1
CDR3aa: CASSPTRLGWETQYF; CDR3nt: TGTGCCAGCAGTCCGACCCGGTTGGGGTGGGAGACCCAGTACTTC; abundance: -; d_gene: -; v_gene: TRBV7-3; j_gene: TRBJ2-5
CDR3aa: CASSGGSHNEQFF; CDR3nt: TGTGCCAGTAGTGGTGGGAGTCACAATGAGCAGTTCTTC; abundance: -; d_gene: -; v_gene: TRBV19; j_gene: TRBJ2-1
CDR3aa: CASSPPGVAGVITGELFF; CDR3nt: TGTGCCAGCAGCCCTCCTGGGGTAGCGGGGGTGATTACCGGGGAGCTGTTTTTT; abundance: -; d_gene: TRBD2; v_gene: TRBV7-2; j_gene: TRBJ2-2
CDR3aa: CASALSLAGGVLTDTQYF; CDR3nt: TGTGCCAGCGCCCTAAGCCTAGCGGGGGGGGTTTTGACAGATACGCAGTATTTT; abundance: -; d_gene: TRBD2; v_gene: TRBV28; j_gene: TRBJ2-3
CDR3aa: CASSEDHLTNTDTQYF; CDR3nt: TGTGCCAGCAGCGAGGATCATCTAACCAACACAGATACGCAGTATTTT; abundance: -; d_gene: -; v_gene: TRBV7-2; j_gene: TRBJ2-3
CDR3aa: CASSPQGSGYTF; CDR3nt: TGTGCCAGCTCACCACAGGGATCGGGCTACACCTTC; abundance: -; d_gene: -; v_gene: TRBV18; j_gene: TRBJ1-2
CDR3aa: CASSHYRQGSYTEAFF; CDR3nt: TGCGCCAGCAGCCATTATAGACAGGGGAGTTACACTGAAGCTTTCTTT; abundance: -; d_gene: TRBD1; v_gene: TRBV4-1; j_gene: TRBJ1-1
CDR3aa: CASSLGGPSSYNEQFF; CDR3nt: TGCGCCAGCAGCTTGGGGGGGCCCAGCTCCTACAATGAGCAGTTCTTC; abundance: -; d_gene: -; v_gene: TRBV5-1; j_gene: TRBJ2-1
CDR3aa: CASSSVAGVGEQYF; CDR3nt: TGTGCCAGCAGTTCCGTAGCGGGAGTGGGCGAGCAGTACTTC; abundance: -; d_gene: TRBD2; v_gene: TRBV6-1; j_gene: TRBJ2-7
CDR3aa: CASSYSHSGRSNEQFF; CDR3nt: TGTGCCAGCAGTTACTCTCATTCTGGGCGGTCGAATGAGCAGTTCTTC; abundance: -; d_gene: -; v_gene: TRBV6-5; j_gene: TRBJ2-1
CDR3aa: CASSPPTPRHTEAFF; CDR3nt: TGTGCCAGCTCACCACCTACTCCCAGACACACTGAAGCTTTCTTT; abundance: -; d_gene: -; v_gene: TRBV18; j_gene: TRBJ1-1
CDR3aa: CASSYSFGWSSHEQYF; CDR3nt: TGTGCCAGCAGTTACTCTTTTGGTTGGAGCTCCCACGAGCAGTACTTC; abundance: -; d_gene: -; v_gene: TRBV6-5; j_gene: TRBJ2-7
CDR3aa: CASRAGQVGGYTF; CDR3nt: TGTGCCAGCAGAGCTGGACAGGTGGGCGGCTACACCTTC; abundance: -; d_gene: TRBD1; v_gene: TRBV6-1; j_gene: TRBJ1-2
CDR3aa: CASSLVSAGLAGAEQYF; CDR3nt: TGTGCCAGCAGCTTGGTATCTGCGGGACTAGCGGGAGCTGAGCAGTACTTC; abundance: -; d_gene: TRBD2; v_gene: TRBV5-4; j_gene: TRBJ2-7
CDR3aa: CASSSTLETQYF; CDR3nt: TGTGCCAGCAGCTCAACCCTGGAGACCCAGTACTTC; abundance: -; d_gene: -; v_gene: TRBV13; j_gene: TRBJ2-5
CDR3aa: CASKVYNSPLHF; CDR3nt: TGCGCCAGCAAGGTGTATAATTCACCCCTCCACTTT; abundance: -; d_gene: -; v_gene: TRBV5-1; j_gene: TRBJ1-6
CDR3aa: CAWSGLGDTQYF; CDR3nt: TGTGCCTGGAGTGGGCTAGGGGATACGCAGTATTTT; abundance: once; d_gene: -; v_gene: TRBV30; j_gene: TRBJ2-3
CDR3aa: CASSLTRDSGNTIYF; CDR3nt: TGTGCCAGCAGCCTGACTAGGGACTCTGGAAACACCATATATTTT; abundance: few; d_gene: -; v_gene: TRBV7-9; j_gene: TRBJ1-3
CDR3aa: CASSLDSTSTDTQYF; CDR3nt: TGTGCCAGCAGCCTGGACAGCACTAGCACAGATACGCAGTATTTT; abundance: -; d_gene: -; v_gene: TRBV6-1; j_gene: TRBJ2-3
CDR3aa: CASSGGGNQPQHF; CDR3nt: TGTGCCAGCAGCGGGGGTGGCAATCAGCCCCAGCATTTT; abundance: few; d_gene: -; v_gene: TRBV6-5; j_gene: TRBJ1-5
CDR3aa: CASSLAGGSNEQFF; CDR3nt: TGTGCCAGCAGCTTAGCGGGGGGCTCCAATGAGCAGTTCTTC; abundance: -; d_gene: -; v_gene: TRBV7-9; j_gene: TRBJ2-1
CDR3aa: CASSQDLGTDEAFF; CDR3nt: TGCGCCAGCAGCCAAGATCTGGGGACAGACGAAGCTTTCTTT; abundance: -; d_gene: TRBD1; v_gene: TRBV4-1; j_gene: TRBJ1-1
CDR3aa: CAIRAAADSPLHF; CDR3nt: TGTGCCATCAGGGCAGCGGCAGATTCACCCCTCCACTTT; abundance: many; d_gene: -; v_gene: TRBV10-3; j_gene: TRBJ1-6
CDR3aa: CASSLGTSGEQYF; CDR3nt: TGTGCCAGTAGTTTGGGGACTAGCGGCGAGCAGTACTTC; abundance: -; d_gene: TRBD2; v_gene: TRBV19; j_gene: TRBJ2-7
CDR3aa: CASSRLARVNTEAFF; CDR3nt: TGTGCCAGCAGCCGCTTAGCCAGGGTTAACACTGAAGCTTTCTTT; abundance: many; d_gene: -; v_gene: TRBV11-2; j_gene: TRBJ1-1